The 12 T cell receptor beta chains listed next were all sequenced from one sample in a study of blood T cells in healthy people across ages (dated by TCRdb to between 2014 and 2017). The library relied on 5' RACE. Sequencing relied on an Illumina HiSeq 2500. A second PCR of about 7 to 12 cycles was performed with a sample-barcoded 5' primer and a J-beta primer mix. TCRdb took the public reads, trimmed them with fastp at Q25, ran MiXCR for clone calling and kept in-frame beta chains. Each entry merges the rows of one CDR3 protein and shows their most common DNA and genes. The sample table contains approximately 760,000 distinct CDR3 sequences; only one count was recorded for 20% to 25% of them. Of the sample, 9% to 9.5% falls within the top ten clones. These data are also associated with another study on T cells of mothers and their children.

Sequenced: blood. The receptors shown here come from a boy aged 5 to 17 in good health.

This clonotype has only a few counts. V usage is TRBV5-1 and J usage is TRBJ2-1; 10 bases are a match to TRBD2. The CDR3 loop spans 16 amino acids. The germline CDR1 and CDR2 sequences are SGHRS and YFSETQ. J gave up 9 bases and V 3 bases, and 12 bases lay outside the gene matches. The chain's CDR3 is CASSSEPSGSASEQFF. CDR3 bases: TGCGCCAGCAGCTCGGAACCTAGCGGGAGTGCATCTGAGCAGTTCTTC. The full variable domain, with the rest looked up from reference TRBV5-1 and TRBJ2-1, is KAGVTQTPRYLIKTRGQQVTLSCSPISGHRSVSWYQQTPGQGLQFLFEYFSETQRNKGNFPGRFSGRQFSNSRSEMNVSTLELGDSALYLCASSSEPSGSASEQFFGPGTRLTVL.

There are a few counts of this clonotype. The CDR3 sequence is CASSAIPGQGVETQYF. CDR3 nucleotides: TGTGCCAGCAGCGCAATCCCGGGACAGGGGGTGGAGACCCAGTACTTC. V is TRBV3-1 and J is TRBJ2-5; TRBD1 agrees at 11 bases. Per germline, CDR1 LGHDT and CDR2 YNNKEL (reference sequence). Trimming took 5 bases from V and 5 from J; bases not matched to a gene: 10. This CDR3 spans 16 amino acids.

CDR3 sequence: CSADRDRGRKETQYF. CDR3 DNA sequence: TGCAGTGCTGACCGGGACAGGGGTCGGAAAGAGACCCAGTACTTC. The gene calls are TRBV20-1 and TRBJ2-5; 10 nucleotides line up with TRBD1. Per germline, CDR1 DFQATT and CDR2 SNEGSKA (reference sequence). The CDR3 runs to 15 residues. V lost 5 bases to trimming and J lost 3 bases; unmatched junction nucleotides: 9.

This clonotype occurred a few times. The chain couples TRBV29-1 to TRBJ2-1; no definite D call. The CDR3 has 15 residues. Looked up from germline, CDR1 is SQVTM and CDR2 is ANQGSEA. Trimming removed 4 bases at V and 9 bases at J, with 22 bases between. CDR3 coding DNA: TGCAGCGTTGTGTGGGTCGACCCCCTTAGGAGTGAGCAGTTCTTC. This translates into CSVVWVDPLRSEQFF.

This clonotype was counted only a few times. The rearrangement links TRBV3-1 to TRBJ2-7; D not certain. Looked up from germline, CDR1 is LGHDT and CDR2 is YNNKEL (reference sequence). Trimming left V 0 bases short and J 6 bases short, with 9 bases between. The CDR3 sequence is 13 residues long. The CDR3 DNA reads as TGTGCCAGCAGCCAAGATTCACTCCTCGAGCAGTACTTC. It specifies CASSQDSLLEQYF.

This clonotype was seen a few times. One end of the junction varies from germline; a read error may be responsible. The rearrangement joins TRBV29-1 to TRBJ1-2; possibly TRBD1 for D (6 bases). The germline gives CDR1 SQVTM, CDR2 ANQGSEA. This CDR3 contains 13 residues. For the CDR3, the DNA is TGCGGCGTTGTGCGGACAGCTAACTATGGCTACACCTTC. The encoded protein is CGVVRTANYGYTF.

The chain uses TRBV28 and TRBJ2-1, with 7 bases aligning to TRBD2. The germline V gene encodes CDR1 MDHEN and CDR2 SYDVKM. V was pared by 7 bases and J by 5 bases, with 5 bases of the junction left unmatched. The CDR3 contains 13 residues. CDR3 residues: CASTGGPHNEQFF. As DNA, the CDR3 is TGTGCCAGCACGGGGGGACCCCACAATGAGCAGTTCTTC. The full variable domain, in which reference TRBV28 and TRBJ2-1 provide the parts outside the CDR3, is DVKVTQSSRYLVKRTGEKVFLECVQDMDHENMFWYRQDPGLGLRLIYFSYDVKMKEKGDIPEGYSVSREKKERFSLILESASTNQTSMYLCASTGGPHNEQFFGPGTRLTVL.

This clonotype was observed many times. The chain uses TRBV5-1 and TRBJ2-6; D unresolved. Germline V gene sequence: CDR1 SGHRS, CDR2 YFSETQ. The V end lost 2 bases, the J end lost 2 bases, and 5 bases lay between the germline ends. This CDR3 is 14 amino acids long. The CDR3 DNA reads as TGCGCCAGCAGCTTAACCCCTGGGGCCAACGTCCTGACTTTC. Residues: CASSLTPGANVLTF.

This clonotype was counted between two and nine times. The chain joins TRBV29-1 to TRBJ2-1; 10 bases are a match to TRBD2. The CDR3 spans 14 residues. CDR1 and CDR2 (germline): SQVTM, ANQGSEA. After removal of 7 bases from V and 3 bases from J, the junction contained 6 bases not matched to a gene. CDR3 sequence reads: CSERLAGDYNEQFF. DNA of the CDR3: TGCAGCGAGAGACTAGCGGGCGACTACAATGAGCAGTTCTTC.

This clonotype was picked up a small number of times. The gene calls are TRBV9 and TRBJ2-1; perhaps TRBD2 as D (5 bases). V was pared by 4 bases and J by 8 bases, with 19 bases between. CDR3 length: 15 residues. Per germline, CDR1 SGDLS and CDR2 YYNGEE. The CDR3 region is CASSPPHGIFYEQFF. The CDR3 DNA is TGTGCCAGCAGCCCCCCCCACGGGATATTCTATGAGCAGTTCTTC.

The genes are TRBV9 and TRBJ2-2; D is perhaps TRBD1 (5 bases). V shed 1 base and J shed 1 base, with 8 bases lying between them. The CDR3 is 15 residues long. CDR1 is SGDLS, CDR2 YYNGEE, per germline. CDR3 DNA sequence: TGTGCCAGCAGCGTAAGGGGCGAGAACACCGGGGAGCTGTTTTTT. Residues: CASSVRGENTGELFF.

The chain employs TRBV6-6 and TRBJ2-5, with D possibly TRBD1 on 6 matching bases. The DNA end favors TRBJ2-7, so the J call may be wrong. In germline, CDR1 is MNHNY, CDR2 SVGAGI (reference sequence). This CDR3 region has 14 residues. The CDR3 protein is CASSLRGSTYEQYF. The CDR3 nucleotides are TGTGCCAGCAGTCTCAGGGGTAGCACCTACGAGCAGTACTTC.